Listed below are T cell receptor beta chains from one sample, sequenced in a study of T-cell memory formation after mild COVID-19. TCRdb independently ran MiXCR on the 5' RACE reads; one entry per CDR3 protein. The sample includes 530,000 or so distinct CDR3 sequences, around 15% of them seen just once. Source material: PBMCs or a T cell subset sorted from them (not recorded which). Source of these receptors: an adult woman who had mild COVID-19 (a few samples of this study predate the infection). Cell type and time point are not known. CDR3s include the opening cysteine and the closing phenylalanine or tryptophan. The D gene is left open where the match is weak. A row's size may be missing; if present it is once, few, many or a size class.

CASSAGTGLVAFF | TGTGCCAGCAGTGCGGGGACGGGTTTAGTAGCTTTCTTT | . | . | TRBJ1-1 | TRBV2
CASSYVGRPYEQYF | TGTGCCAGCAGCTACGTAGGGCGGCCCTACGAGCAGTACTTC | . | . | TRBJ2-7 | TRBV27
CASSPTSGNTIYF | TGTGCCAGCTCACCGACGAGTGGAAACACCATATATTTT | . | . | TRBJ1-3 | TRBV18
CASSKSRDDYEQYF | TGTGCCAGCAGCAAAAGTAGGGACGACTACGAGCAGTACTTC | . | . | TRBJ2-7 | TRBV21-1
CASSSRETNEKLFF | TGTGCCAGCAGCTCCAGGGAGACTAATGAAAAACTGTTTTTT | many | . | TRBJ1-4 | TRBV7-8
CASSFTAQETQYF | TGTGCCAGCAGTTTCACAGCCCAAGAGACCCAGTACTTC | few | . | TRBJ2-5 | TRBV12-3/TRBV12-4
CASRTNRGFYEQYF | TGTGCCAGCAGGACCAACAGGGGATTCTACGAGCAGTACTTC | few | TRBD1 | TRBJ2-7 | TRBV25-1
CASSVDRTPYGYTF | TGTGCCAGCAGCGTAGACAGGACCCCCTATGGCTACACCTTC | few | . | TRBJ1-2 | TRBV7-8
CASSLTVSGNTIYF | TGTGCCAGCTCACTGACAGTCTCTGGAAACACCATATATTTT | . | . | TRBJ1-3 | TRBV12-3/TRBV12-4
CASVQGTGDEQYF | TGTGCCAGCGTACAAGGGACAGGGGACGAGCAGTACTTC | . | TRBD1 | TRBJ2-7 | TRBV6-6
CSVAMDPNTEAFF | TGCAGCGTTGCGATGGACCCTAACACTGAAGCTTTCTTT | . | . | TRBJ1-1 | TRBV29-1
CASSQDEELAGGSPSYNEQFF | TGTGCCAGCAGCCAAGATGAGGAACTAGCGGGAGGATCCCCCTCCTACAATGAGCAGTTCTTC | few | TRBD2 | TRBJ2-1 | TRBV14
CSVELRGRSEQYF | TGCAGCGTTGAACTGCGCGGGAGAAGCGAGCAGTACTTC | few | TRBD2 | TRBJ2-7 | TRBV29-1
CASSEFRGSTGELFF | TGTGCCAGCAGTGAATTTCGAGGCTCCACCGGGGAGCTGTTTTTT | . | . | TRBJ2-2 | TRBV25-1
CAIVSGARDTQYF | TGTGCCATCGTCAGTGGGGCCAGAGATACGCAGTATTTT | few | . | TRBJ2-3 | TRBV10-3
CSARDPSGGAGEQYF | TGCAGTGCTAGAGACCCTTCCGGGGGGGCAGGCGAGCAGTACTTC | few | TRBD2 | TRBJ2-7 | TRBV20-1
CASSSSGTPETQYF | TGTGCCAGCAGCTCCTCCGGGACTCCAGAGACCCAGTACTTC | . | . | TRBJ2-5 | TRBV7-3
CASMRQGLYNEQFF | TGTGCCAGCATGAGACAGGGTTTATACAATGAGCAGTTCTTC | few | TRBD1 | TRBJ2-1 | TRBV6-2/TRBV6-3
CDSSLDGPSLYYTF | TGTGACAGCAGCTTAGATGGGCCCTCTCTATACTACACCTTC | . | . | TRBJ1-2 | TRBV7-9
CASSARTAPYEQYF | TGTGCCAGCAGCGCCCGGACAGCTCCCTACGAGCAGTACTTC | . | . | TRBJ2-7 | TRBV7-9